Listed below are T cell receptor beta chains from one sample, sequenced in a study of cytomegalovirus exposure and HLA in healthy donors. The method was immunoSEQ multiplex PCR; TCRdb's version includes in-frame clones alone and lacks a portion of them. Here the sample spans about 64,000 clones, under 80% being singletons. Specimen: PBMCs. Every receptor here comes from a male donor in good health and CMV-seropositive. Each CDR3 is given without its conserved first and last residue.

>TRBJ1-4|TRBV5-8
ATRRRQNHNEKLF
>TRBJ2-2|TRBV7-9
ASSLAPGMNTGELF
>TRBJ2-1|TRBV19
ASSEGQHLPYNEQF
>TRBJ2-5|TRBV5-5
ASSLGVGDRGETQY
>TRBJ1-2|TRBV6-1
ASSESGWVDGYT
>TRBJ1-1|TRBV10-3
AISDQVGGKDTEAF
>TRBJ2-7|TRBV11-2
ASSFYQGQGYEQY
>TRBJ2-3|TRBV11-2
ASSSLGPTDTQY
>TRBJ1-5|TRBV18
ASSPNPGGLGYSNQPQH
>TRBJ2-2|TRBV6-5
ATRGGGGVTGELF
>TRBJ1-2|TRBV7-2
ASSLVPDRGTK
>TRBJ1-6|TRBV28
ASSAGTGVHSPLH
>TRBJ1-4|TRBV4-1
ASSQDEYDRDEKLF
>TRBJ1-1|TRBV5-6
ASSSFPVNTEAF
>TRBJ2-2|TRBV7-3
ASSLQPTSAVSGELF
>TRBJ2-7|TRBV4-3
ASSHDRTSRYEQY
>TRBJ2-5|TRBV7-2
ASSRIGTSGVETQY
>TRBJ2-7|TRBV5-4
ASSLLWTGANEQY
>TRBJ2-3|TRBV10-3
AISEGGLGTGTDTQY
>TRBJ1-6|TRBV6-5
ASNPGGRDSPLH
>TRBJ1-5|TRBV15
ATTIKVLTGNSNQPQH
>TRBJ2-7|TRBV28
ASSGPGQALSYEQY
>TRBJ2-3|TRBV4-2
ASSPQGADTDTQY
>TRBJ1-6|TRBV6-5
ASSMQGINSPLH